Listed below are T cell receptor beta chains from one sample, sequenced in a study of cytomegalovirus exposure and HLA in healthy donors. Using immunoSEQ multiplex PCR, the repertoire was profiled, and TCRdb retains in-frame clones only, with some absent. This repertoire comprises some 110,000 clones; its ten largest clones make up approximately 2.6%. What was sequenced was PBMCs. These receptors all come from a man aged 30 to 45 in good health and CMV-seronegative. The CDR3 runs from the conserved cysteine through the conserved F or W. Fields, in order: D gene, J gene, V gene, CDR3 protein, CDR3 DNA. A D gene is named only where the DNA matches it firmly.

D gene: .; J gene: TRBJ1-3; V gene: TRBV5-1; CDR3 protein: CASSLNAGHGNTIYF; CDR3 DNA: TGCGCCAGCAGCTTGAATGCAGGGCATGGAAACACCATATATTTT
D gene: .; J gene: TRBJ2-5; V gene: TRBV4-2; CDR3 protein: CASSQDGSQETQYF; CDR3 DNA: TGTGCCAGCAGCCAAGATGGGAGCCAAGAGACCCAGTACTTC
D gene: .; J gene: TRBJ1-2; V gene: TRBV5-5; CDR3 protein: CASSPPRGAGIYGYTF; CDR3 DNA: TGTGCCAGCAGCCCTCCTCGGGGGGCGGGAATCTATGGCTACACCTTC
D gene: .; J gene: TRBJ2-7; V gene: TRBV30; CDR3 protein: CAWSFEGNEQYF; CDR3 DNA: TGTGCCTGGAGTTTTGAGGGAAACGAGCAGTACTTC
D gene: TRBD1; J gene: TRBJ2-1; V gene: TRBV19; CDR3 protein: CASSKPAGTGFNEQFF; CDR3 DNA: TGTGCCAGTAGTAAACCGGCCGGGACAGGGTTTAATGAGCAGTTCTTC
D gene: .; J gene: TRBJ2-3; V gene: TRBV30; CDR3 protein: CAWRRPPSTDTQYF; CDR3 DNA: TGTGCCTGGAGGAGGCCGCCTAGCACAGATACGCAGTATTTT
D gene: TRBD2; J gene: TRBJ2-5; V gene: TRBV30; CDR3 protein: CAWSTPPWREAFQETQYF; CDR3 DNA: TGTGCCTGGAGTACCCCCCCCTGGCGGGAGGCTTTCCAAGAGACCCAGTACTTC
D gene: .; J gene: TRBJ1-1; V gene: TRBV30; CDR3 protein: CAWIRGTEAFF; CDR3 DNA: TGTGCCTGGATTAGGGGGACTGAAGCTTTCTTT
D gene: TRBD2; J gene: TRBJ2-7; V gene: TRBV2; CDR3 protein: CASNRPGGSGYEQYF; CDR3 DNA: TGTGCCAGCAATCGCCCGGGAGGGTCGGGATACGAGCAGTACTTC
D gene: .; J gene: TRBJ2-1; V gene: TRBV28; CDR3 protein: CASRLRDSAYNEQFF; CDR3 DNA: TGTGCCAGCAGGCTCCGGGACTCCGCCTACAATGAGCAGTTCTTC